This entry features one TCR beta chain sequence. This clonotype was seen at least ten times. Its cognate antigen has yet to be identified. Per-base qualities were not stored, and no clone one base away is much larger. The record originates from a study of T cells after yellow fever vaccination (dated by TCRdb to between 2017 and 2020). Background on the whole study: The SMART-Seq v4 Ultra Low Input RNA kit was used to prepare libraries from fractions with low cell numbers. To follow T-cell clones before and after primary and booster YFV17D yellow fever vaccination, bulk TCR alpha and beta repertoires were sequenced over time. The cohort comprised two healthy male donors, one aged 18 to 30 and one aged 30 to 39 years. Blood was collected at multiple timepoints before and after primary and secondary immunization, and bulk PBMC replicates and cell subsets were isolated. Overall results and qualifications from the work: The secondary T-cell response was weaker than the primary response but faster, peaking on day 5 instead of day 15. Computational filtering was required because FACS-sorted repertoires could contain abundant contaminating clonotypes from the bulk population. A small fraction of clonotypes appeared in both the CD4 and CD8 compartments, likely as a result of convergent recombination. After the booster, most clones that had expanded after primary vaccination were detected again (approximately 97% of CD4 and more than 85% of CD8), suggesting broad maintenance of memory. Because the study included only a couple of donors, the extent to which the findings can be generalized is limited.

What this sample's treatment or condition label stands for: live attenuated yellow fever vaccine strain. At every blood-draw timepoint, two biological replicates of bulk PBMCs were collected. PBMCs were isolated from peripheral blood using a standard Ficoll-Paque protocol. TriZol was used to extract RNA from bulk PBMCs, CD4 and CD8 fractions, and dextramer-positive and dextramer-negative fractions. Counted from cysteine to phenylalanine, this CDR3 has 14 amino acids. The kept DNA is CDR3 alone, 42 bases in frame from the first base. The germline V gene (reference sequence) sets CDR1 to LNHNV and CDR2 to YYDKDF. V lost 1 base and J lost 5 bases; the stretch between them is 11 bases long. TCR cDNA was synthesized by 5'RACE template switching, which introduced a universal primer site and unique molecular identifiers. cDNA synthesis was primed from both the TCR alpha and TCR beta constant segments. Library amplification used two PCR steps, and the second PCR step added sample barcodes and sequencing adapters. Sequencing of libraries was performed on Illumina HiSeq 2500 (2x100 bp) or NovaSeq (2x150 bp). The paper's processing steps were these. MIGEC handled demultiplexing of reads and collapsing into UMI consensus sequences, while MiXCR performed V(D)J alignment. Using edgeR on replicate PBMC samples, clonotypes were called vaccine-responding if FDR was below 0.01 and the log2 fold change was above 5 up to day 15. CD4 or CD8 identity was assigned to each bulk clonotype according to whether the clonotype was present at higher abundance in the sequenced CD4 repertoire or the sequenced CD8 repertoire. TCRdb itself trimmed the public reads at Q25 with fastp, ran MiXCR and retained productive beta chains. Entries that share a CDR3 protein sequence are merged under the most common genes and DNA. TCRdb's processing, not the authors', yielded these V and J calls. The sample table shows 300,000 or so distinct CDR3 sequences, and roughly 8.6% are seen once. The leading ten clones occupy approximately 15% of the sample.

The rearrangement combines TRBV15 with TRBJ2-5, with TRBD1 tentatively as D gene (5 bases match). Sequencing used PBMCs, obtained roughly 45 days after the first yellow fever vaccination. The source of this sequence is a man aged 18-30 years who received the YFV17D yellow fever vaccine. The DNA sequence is TGTGCCACCAGCAGAGGTGGTTCAGGGGAGACCCAGTACTTC. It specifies CATSRGGSGETQYF.